The clone carrying this TCR beta chain appeared a single time. Its antigen is currently unknown. The data stem from a study of vaccination effects on CD4 cells after COVID-19. Sequenced by immunoSEQ multiplex PCR; TCRdb stores in-frame clones only, minus some. The sample has about 73,000 clones, under 85% seen once; the top ten hold about 2.9%. ViraFEST assay sequencing came after antigen-specific CD4+ T cells were expanded with viral peptide pools. Culture proceeded for approximately 10 days, and CD4+ T cells were then isolated. Vaccine recipients lacked prior SARS-CoV-2 infection and had negative nucleocapsid antibodies. On days 3 and 7, fresh IL-2 medium replaced half the medium. CDR1 and CDR2 from the germline V gene are WSHSY and SAAADI. The CDR3 is 16 residues long. With V trimmed by 6 bases and J by 6 bases, 11 bases remained unmatched.

The TCR originated in a human donor who received a COVID-19 vaccine. The chain carries TRBV10-2 and TRBJ2-2, with TRBD2 matching over 9 bases. The source was CD4+ T cells from PBMCs cultured with HCoV-NL63 spike peptides, collected before COVID-19 vaccination. The CDR3 region has the DNA TGCGCCAGCAGGGCCACTGGCGGGGGGGCAGCCGGGGAGCTGTTTTTT. Its protein is CASRATGGGAAGELFF.